This T cell receptor beta chain was sequenced in a study of response to subunit inactivated influenza vaccine. Overall study results and limits: Few new T cells, the authors suggested, are recruited by each seasonal influenza vaccination.

MiXCR was run by TCRdb on the RT-PCR reads, yielding one entry per CDR3 protein. The sample consists of 710,000 or so distinct CDR3 sequences, roughly 14% of them appearing once. The germline V gene encodes CDR1 SGHTA and CDR2 FQGNSA. Trimming took off 5 bases at V and 12 bases at J, with 14 bases between the two ends. The CDR3 is made up of 12 amino acids. This clonotype has ten or more counts. The antigen is not known. The clonotype originates from a man aged 45-65 years who received an inactivated influenza vaccine. The sample consisted of PBMCs from blood, taken 12 days after vaccination. The chain joins TRBV7-2 to TRBJ2-1, with D perhaps matching TRBD2 (6 bases). The CDR3 loop reads CASSPRVGGQFF. The CDR3, as DNA: TGTGCCAGCAGCCCCCGGGTGGGAGGGCAGTTCTTC.